This TCR beta chain was documented in a study of a mutant IDH1 vaccine in newly diagnosed glioma. Study overall: Receipt of radiotherapy, temozolomide, or both preceded the study, and most received both.

The assay was immunoSEQ multiplex PCR, and TCRdb's table has in-frame clones only and misses some. The sample lists roughly 38,000 clones; more than 80% were seen once. Germline V gene lookup returns CDR1 ENHRY and CDR2 SYGVKD. Trimming cost V 6 bases and J 9 bases, with 12 bases left between them. CDR3 length: 12 residues. The time point denotes: week 35, safety follow-up. The vaccine gave 300 ug of a 20-mer mutant IDH1 peptide subcutaneously per dose. This clone was observed once. Its antigen is as yet unknown. This clonotype originated in a man aged 40-55 years with glioma. The genes are TRBV10-3 and TRBJ2-1; D not certain. The starting material was PBMCs, obtained from a glioma patient whose treatment included an IDH1 peptide vaccine. The chain's CDR3 is CAIRDGSAEQFF. The CDR3 bases are TGTGCCATCAGGGACGGTAGTGCTGAGCAGTTCTTC.